These T cell receptor beta chains were read from a single sample in a study of shared clonotypes between healthy human individuals. TCRdb keeps only in-frame clones here, not all; method: immunoSEQ multiplex PCR. The sample lists about 1.5 million clones; about 98% were seen once. Material for sequencing was naive CD4+ T cells sorted from blood. These receptor sequences come from a man aged 25-40 years in good health. Each CDR3 is given with its conserved first and last residue. The D gene is left open where the match is weak. Only part of the rows carry a size: once, few, many, or a class if the clone is expanded.

v_gene	abundance	j_gene	d_gene	CDR3nt	CDR3aa
TRBV7-2	NA	TRBJ2-2	TRBD2	TGTGCCAGCAGCTTGCGGGGAGGGATCGGGGAGCTGTTTTTT	CASSLRGGIGELFF
TRBV7-3	NA	TRBJ2-2	NA	TGTGCCAGCAGCTTAAAGCCAAGATCCACCGGGGAGCTGTTTTTT	CASSLKPRSTGELFF
TRBV28	NA	TRBJ2-7	NA	TGTGCCAGCAGTTTGTTATCGGGGTATGGCGAGCAGTACTTC	CASSLLSGYGEQYF
TRBV5-1	NA	TRBJ2-7	NA	TGCGCCAGCAGCCCTACACAGGGTGGATCCGAGCAGTACTTC	CASSPTQGGSEQYF
TRBV19	NA	TRBJ1-5	TRBD1	TGTGCAGTTGGGCGACAGGGACTTAAACAGCCCCAGCATTTT	CAVGRQGLKQPQHF
TRBV18	NA	TRBJ1-2	TRBD1	TGTGCCAGCTCACCAGGGCTACAGGGGACCGTCCCTGGCTACACCTTC	CASSPGLQGTVPGYTF
TRBV11-2	NA	TRBJ2-1	TRBD2	TGTGCCAGCACCTCAATTGGGATTATTGATACTAGCGGGAGTGGTGAGCAGTTCTTC	CASTSIGIIDTSGSGEQFF
TRBV5-4	NA	TRBJ2-1	TRBD2	TGTGCCAGCAGCACCCGGACTAGCGGGCAATACAATGAGCAGTTCTTC	CASSTRTSGQYNEQFF
TRBV7-3	NA	TRBJ1-2	TRBD1	TGTGCCAGCACCCCAGGGGGGAACTATGGCTACACCTTC	CASTPGGNYGYTF
TRBV5-6	NA	TRBJ2-1	TRBD1	TGTGCCAGCAGCTTGGACAGGGGGGACCCATACAATGAGCAGTTCTTC	CASSLDRGDPYNEQFF
TRBV5-8	NA	TRBJ1-2	NA	TGTGCCAGCACCACCCCTGCCAGGTCGGGAGGCTACACCTTC	CASTTPARSGGYTF
TRBV10-2	NA	TRBJ2-6	NA	TGCGCCAGCAGTGAGTTGGGGGGTCCTGGGGCCAACGTCCTGACTTTC	CASSELGGPGANVLTF
TRBV5-6	NA	TRBJ1-1	TRBD1	TGTGCCAGCAGCTTGGGCACAGGGGGCTTGACCACTGAAGCTTTCTTT	CASSLGTGGLTTEAFF
TRBV4-1	NA	TRBJ2-2	TRBD2	TGCGCCAGCAGCCAAGAGAGGACAGCGGGAGGGGATACCGGGGAGCTGTTTTTT	CASSQERTAGGDTGELFF
TRBV5-1	NA	TRBJ1-3	TRBD1	TGCGCCAGCAGCTTGGCTATACCAGGGGGCGCGGGAAACACCATATATTTT	CASSLAIPGGAGNTIYF
TRBV11-2	NA	TRBJ2-1	TRBD2	TGTGCCAGCAGCCCCCTTAGCGGGAGGGCCTCCAATGAGCAGTTCTTC	CASSPLSGRASNEQFF
TRBV7-9	once	TRBJ2-3	TRBD2	TGTGCCAGCAGCTTAGGACTAGCGGGGGATACGCAGTATTTT	CASSLGLAGDTQYF
TRBV9	NA	TRBJ1-3	NA	TGTGCCAGCAGCGGGGGTCCTGGAAACACCATATATTTT	CASSGGPGNTIYF
TRBV30	NA	TRBJ2-1	TRBD2	TGTGCCTGGAGTGAAAGCCCTCTAGCGGGAGTGGTTGATGAGCAGTTCTTC	CAWSESPLAGVVDEQFF
TRBV10-1	NA	TRBJ2-7	TRBD1	TGCGCCAGCAGTGAGTCGATCAGGGGAGGACAGGGAAGCTACGAGCAGTACTTC	CASSESIRGGQGSYEQYF
TRBV7-9	NA	TRBJ1-4	NA	TGTGCCAGCAGCTCGCCCAGATTGGGACCTAATGAAAAACTGTTTTTT	CASSSPRLGPNEKLFF
TRBV19	NA	TRBJ2-5	TRBD2	TGTGCCAGTAGTAACGTAGCGGGAGGCGGGGAGACCCAGTACTTC	CASSNVAGGGETQYF
TRBV10-1	NA	TRBJ2-7	TRBD1	TGCGCCAGCAGTGAGAACAGGGGGCCCCAGCAGTACTTC	CASSENRGPQQYF
TRBV10-1	NA	TRBJ1-1	NA	TGCGCCAGCAGGGAATATTCATACACTGAAGCTTTCTTT	CASREYSYTEAFF
TRBV2	NA	TRBJ2-3	NA	TGTGCCACCAACAGTGGGGTCACAGATACGCAGTATTTT	CATNSGVTDTQYF
TRBV9	NA	TRBJ2-1	TRBD2	TGTGCCAGCAGCGACCGCGGGAGTTTCTCCTACAATGAGCAGTTCTTC	CASSDRGSFSYNEQFF
TRBV6-6	once	TRBJ2-2	TRBD1	TGTGCCAGCAGATCCGGGACAGGCCCGCTCACCGGGGAGCTGTTTTTT	CASRSGTGPLTGELFF
TRBV25-1	NA	TRBJ1-2	NA	TGTGCCAGCAGAAGGGGGGACTATGGCTACACCTTC	CASRRGDYGYTF
TRBV5-4	NA	TRBJ1-2	NA	TGTGCCAGCAGATTCCGGGACGGCAACTATGGCTACACCTTC	CASRFRDGNYGYTF
TRBV18	NA	TRBJ2-7	NA	TGTGCCAGCTCACCGGGGACGATCTACGAGCAGTACTTC	CASSPGTIYEQYF
TRBV10-3	NA	TRBJ1-1	NA	TGTGCCATCAGTCTTGAGGGCGCGAACACTGAAGCTTTCTTT	CAISLEGANTEAFF
TRBV9	NA	TRBJ2-5	TRBD1	TGTGCCAGCAGCGCCGGACAGGGGGCGTGGGAGACCCAGTACTTC	CASSAGQGAWETQYF
TRBV29-1	NA	TRBJ2-1	NA	TGCAGCGTTGAGGGCGGGACACAAAGCTCCTACAATGAGCAGTTCTTC	CSVEGGTQSSYNEQFF
TRBV28	NA	TRBJ1-2	NA	TGTGCCAGCAGTTCCCATCCCGCAGGGTTCGAGGGCTACACCTTC	CASSSHPAGFEGYTF
TRBV6-5	NA	TRBJ2-7	NA	TGTGCCAGCAGAGGGGGACCACCCGTGGGTGAGCAGTACTTC	CASRGGPPVGEQYF
TRBV5-1	NA	TRBJ2-3	TRBD1	TGCGCCAGCAGCCGGACAGGGGATACGCAGTATTTT	CASSRTGDTQYF
TRBV12-1	once	TRBJ2-5	NA	TGTGCCAGCAGCTTTGCGCAGGGACAGACGTACCAAGAGACCCAGTACTTC	CASSFAQGQTYQETQYF
TRBV27	NA	TRBJ2-5	NA	TGTGCCAGCAGCCCGAGCCCCCTTCAAGAGACCCAGTACTTC	CASSPSPLQETQYF
TRBV11-2	NA	TRBJ2-1	TRBD2	TGTGCCAGCAGCTTAGGGGGTAGCGGGACATACAATGAGCAGTTCTTC	CASSLGGSGTYNEQFF
TRBV11-2	NA	TRBJ1-5	NA	TGTGCCAGCAGCGACTGGGTCGGGGGGGGACATCAGCCCCAGCATTTT	CASSDWVGGGHQPQHF
TRBV5-5	NA	TRBJ1-1	NA	TGTGCCAGCAGCCGCTACTCAGGGCGAAGCGCTGAAGCTTTCTTT	CASSRYSGRSAEAFF
TRBV7-9	NA	TRBJ1-2	TRBD1	TGTGCCAGCACCCCAAGGGGGGACAGCTATGGCTACACCTTC	CASTPRGDSYGYTF
TRBV28	NA	TRBJ1-4	TRBD1	TGTGCCAGCAGACCGGACAGGGGGTGGGATGAAAAACTGTTTTTT	CASRPDRGWDEKLFF
TRBV5-5	NA	TRBJ2-3	NA	TGTGCCAGCATCCCAACAGGCGGCACAGATACGCAGTATTTT	CASIPTGGTDTQYF